This is a list of T cell receptor beta chains from one sample in a study of cytomegalovirus exposure and HLA in healthy donors. Only in-frame clones appear in the TCRdb table, and some are missing; sequencing was by immunoSEQ multiplex PCR. The data show more than 95,000 clones, over 70% seen once. The sequencing input was PBMCs. The receptors shown here come from a woman in her fifties or sixties in good health and CMV-seropositive. CDR3s include the opening cysteine and the closing phenylalanine or tryptophan. A D gene is named only where the DNA matches it firmly. The size field is filled for only some rows; it gives once, few, many or a size class.

J: TRBJ2-7; D: TRBD2; size: once; V: TRBV5-4; DNA: TGTGCCAGCACCTTGGATTTAGCGGGATCCTACGAGCAGTACTTC; CDR3: CASTLDLAGSYEQYF
J: TRBJ2-3; D: -; size: once; V: TRBV5-1; DNA: TGCGCCAGCAGCTTGCAGGACACAGATACGCAGTATTTT; CDR3: CASSLQDTDTQYF
J: TRBJ2-2; D: TRBD1; size: -; V: TRBV18; DNA: TGTGCCAGCTCACCACGGACAGGGTCCGGGGAGCTGTTTTTT; CDR3: CASSPRTGSGELFF
J: TRBJ1-3; D: -; size: -; V: TRBV5-4; DNA: TGTGCCAGCAGCGACAACTCTGGAAACACCATATATTTT; CDR3: CASSDNSGNTIYF
J: TRBJ1-4; D: -; size: -; V: TRBV4-1; DNA: TGCGCCAGCAGCCAGGGGGGGGGAAGGGATGAAAAACTGTTTTTT; CDR3: CASSQGGGRDEKLFF
J: TRBJ2-1; D: TRBD2; size: -; V: TRBV7-2; DNA: TGTGCCAGCAGCTACCCCGGGACTAGCGGGCACAATGAGCAGTTCTTC; CDR3: CASSYPGTSGHNEQFF
J: TRBJ1-2; D: TRBD1; size: -; V: TRBV5-1; DNA: TGCGCCAGCAGCCCGGACAGGGAATCAAGTGGCTACACCTTC; CDR3: CASSPDRESSGYTF
J: TRBJ2-3; D: TRBD2; size: -; V: TRBV4-1; DNA: TGCGCCAGCAGCCTCGGGACTAGCATTTCTTCAGATACGCAGTATTTT; CDR3: CASSLGTSISSDTQYF
J: TRBJ2-7; D: -; size: -; V: TRBV27; DNA: TGTGCCAGCAGTTTATACAAACCTCCCTACGAGCAGTACTTC; CDR3: CASSLYKPPYEQYF
J: TRBJ2-7; D: TRBD1; size: -; V: TRBV6-5; DNA: TGTGCCAGCAGCGACAGGGCCCCCTACGAGCAGTACTTC; CDR3: CASSDRAPYEQYF
J: TRBJ1-2; D: -; size: -; V: TRBV12-2; DNA: TGTGCAAAACCAAACAGAGAAGCTAACTATGGCTACACCTTC; CDR3: CAKPNREANYGYTF
J: TRBJ2-2; D: TRBD2; size: -; V: TRBV5-1; DNA: TGCGCCAGCAGCTTGTCGGGGGGTGGAACCGGGGAGCTGTTTTTT; CDR3: CASSLSGGGTGELFF
J: TRBJ2-7; D: TRBD1; size: few; V: TRBV5-1; DNA: TGCGCCAGCAGCTCCCGGGACAGGGCCTACGAGCAGTACTTC; CDR3: CASSSRDRAYEQYF
J: TRBJ2-7; D: TRBD1; size: -; V: TRBV29-1; DNA: TGCAGCGTCCTCGGCGGGACAGGGTTCTACGAGCAGTACTTC; CDR3: CSVLGGTGFYEQYF
J: TRBJ1-2; D: -; size: -; V: TRBV30; DNA: TGTGCCTGGAGTGTAAATCGGGGGGAGAATGACTATGGCTACACCTTC; CDR3: CAWSVNRGENDYGYTF
J: TRBJ1-4; D: TRBD1; size: -; V: TRBV19; DNA: TGTGCCAGTAGTTCGTTTGCAGGGGGCGAGCTACTGTTTTTT; CDR3: CASSSFAGGELLFF
J: TRBJ2-1; D: TRBD2; size: -; V: TRBV7-8; DNA: TGTGCCAGCAGCCCTGGACTAGGGAATGAGCAGTTCTTC; CDR3: CASSPGLGNEQFF
J: TRBJ2-7; D: -; size: -; V: TRBV15; DNA: TGTGCCACCAGCAGAGATGGGGGCCCCGGGCCAACCTACGAGCAGTACTTC; CDR3: CATSRDGGPGPTYEQYF
J: TRBJ2-1; D: TRBD2; size: -; V: TRBV7-2; DNA: TGTGCCAGCAGCTTAGCGAGTACTAGCGGAGTCAATGAGCAGTTCTTC; CDR3: CASSLASTSGVNEQFF
J: TRBJ2-3; D: -; size: -; V: TRBV6-5; DNA: TGTGCCAGCAGGGGCGGGGGCAGCACAGATACGCAGTATTTT; CDR3: CASRGGGSTDTQYF
J: TRBJ2-3; D: TRBD2; size: -; V: TRBV5-1; DNA: TGCGCCAGCAGACGTAGCGGGGGTACCGGGACAGATACGCAGTATTTT; CDR3: CASRRSGGTGTDTQYF
J: TRBJ2-7; D: -; size: -; V: TRBV28; DNA: TGTGCCAGCAGACAGGCCTACGAGCAGTACTTC; CDR3: CASRQAYEQYF
J: TRBJ2-3; D: -; size: once; V: TRBV4-1; DNA: TGCGCCAGCAGCCAATGGGGACAATTCACAGATACGCAGTATTTT; CDR3: CASSQWGQFTDTQYF
J: TRBJ2-7; D: -; size: few; V: TRBV27; DNA: TGTGCCAGCAGTTTAGTAGGGGTCGACGAGCAGTACTTC; CDR3: CASSLVGVDEQYF
J: TRBJ2-5; D: -; size: -; V: TRBV7-2; DNA: TGTGCCAGCAGCTTAGCACATGCGGAACCCGACTTC; CDR3: CASSLAHAEPDF
J: TRBJ2-7; D: -; size: -; V: TRBV6-5; DNA: TGTGCCAGCAGACCGACAGGACCTACCTACGAGCAGTACTTC; CDR3: CASRPTGPTYEQYF
J: TRBJ1-5; D: TRBD1; size: few; V: TRBV30; DNA: TGTGCCTGGAGGGACAGGGGGCAGGGAAGTCAGCCCCAGCATTTT; CDR3: CAWRDRGQGSQPQHF
J: TRBJ2-7; D: -; size: -; V: TRBV7-2; DNA: TGTGCCAGCAGCTTAGGGGGCAGTACATACGAGCAGTACTTC; CDR3: CASSLGGSTYEQYF